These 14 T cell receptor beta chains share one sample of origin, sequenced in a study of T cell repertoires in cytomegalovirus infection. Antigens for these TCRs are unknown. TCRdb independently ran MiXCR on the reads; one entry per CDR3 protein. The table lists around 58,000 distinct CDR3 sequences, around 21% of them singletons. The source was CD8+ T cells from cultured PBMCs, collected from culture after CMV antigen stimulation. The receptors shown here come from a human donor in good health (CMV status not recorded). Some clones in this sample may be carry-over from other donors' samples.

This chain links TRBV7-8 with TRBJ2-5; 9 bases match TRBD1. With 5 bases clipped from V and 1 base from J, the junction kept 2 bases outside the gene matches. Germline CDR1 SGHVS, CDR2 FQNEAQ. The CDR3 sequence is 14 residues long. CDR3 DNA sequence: TGTGCCAGCAGCGCGGGACAGGGCCAAGAGACCCAGTACTTC. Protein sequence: CASSAGQGQETQYF. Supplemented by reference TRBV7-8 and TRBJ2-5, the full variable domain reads GAGVSQSPRYKVAKRGQDVALRCDPISGHVSLFWYQQALGQGPEFLTYFQNEAQLDKSGLPSDRFFAERPEGSVSTLKIQRTQQEDSAVYLCASSAGQGQETQYFGPGTRLLVL.

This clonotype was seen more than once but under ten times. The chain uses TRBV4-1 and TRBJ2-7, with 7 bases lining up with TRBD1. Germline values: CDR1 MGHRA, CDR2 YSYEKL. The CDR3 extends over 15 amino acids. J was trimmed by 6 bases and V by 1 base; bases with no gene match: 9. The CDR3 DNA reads TGCGCCAGCAGCCAAGGACAGGGAACTACCGGCGAGCAGTACTTC. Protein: CASSQGQGTTGEQYF.

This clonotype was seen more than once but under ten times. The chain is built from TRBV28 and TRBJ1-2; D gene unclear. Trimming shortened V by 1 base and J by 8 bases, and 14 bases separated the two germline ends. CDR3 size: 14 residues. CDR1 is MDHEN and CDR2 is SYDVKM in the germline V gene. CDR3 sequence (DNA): TGTGCCAGCAGTTTATCAGGCCAGTATTACGGCTACACCTTC. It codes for CASSLSGQYYGYTF.

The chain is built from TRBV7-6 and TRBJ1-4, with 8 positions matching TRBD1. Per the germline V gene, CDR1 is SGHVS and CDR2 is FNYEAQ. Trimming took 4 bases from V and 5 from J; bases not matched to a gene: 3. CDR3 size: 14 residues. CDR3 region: CASSWGQANEKLFF. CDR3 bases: TGTGCCAGCAGCTGGGGACAGGCAAATGAAAAACTGTTTTTT.

The CDR3 DNA sequence: TGTGCCAGCAGCTTAGAAGTGGCATGGGTGGGGTCACCCCTCCACTTT. Its protein product is CASSLEVAWVGSPLHF. The rearrangement links TRBV7-9 to TRBJ1-6; D is undetermined. CDR3 length: 16 residues. The V gene lost 1 base and the J gene lost 10 bases, with 17 bases spanning the gap. Germline-derived CDR1 and CDR2 are SEHNR and FQNEAQ (reference sequence). The variable domain in full, completed from reference TRBV7-9 and TRBJ1-6, reads DTGVSQNPRHKITKRGQNVTFRCDPISEHNRLYWYRQTLGQGPEFLTYFQNEAQLEKSRLLSDRFSAERPKGSFSTLEIQRTEQGDSAMYLCASSLEVAWVGSPLHFGNGTRLTVT.

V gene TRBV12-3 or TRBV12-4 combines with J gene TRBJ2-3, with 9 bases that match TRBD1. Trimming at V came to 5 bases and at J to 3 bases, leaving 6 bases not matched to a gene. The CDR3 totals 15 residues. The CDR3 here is CASSAGTGWTDTQYF. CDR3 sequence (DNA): TGTGCCAGCAGTGCCGGGACAGGGTGGACAGATACGCAGTATTTT.

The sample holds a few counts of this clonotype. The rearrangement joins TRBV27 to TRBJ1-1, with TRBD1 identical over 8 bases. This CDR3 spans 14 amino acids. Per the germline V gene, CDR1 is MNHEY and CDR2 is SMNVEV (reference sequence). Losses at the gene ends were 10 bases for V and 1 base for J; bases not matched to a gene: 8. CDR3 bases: TGTGCCACTGCACCGGGACAGGAGAACACTGAAGCTTTCTTT. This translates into CATAPGQENTEAFF.

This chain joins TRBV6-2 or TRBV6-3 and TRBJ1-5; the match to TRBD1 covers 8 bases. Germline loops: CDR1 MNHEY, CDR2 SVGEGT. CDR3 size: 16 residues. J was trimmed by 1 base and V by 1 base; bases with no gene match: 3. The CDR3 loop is CASSYLRTGSNQPQHF. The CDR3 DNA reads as TGTGCCAGCAGTTACTTGAGGACAGGGAGCAATCAGCCCCAGCATTTT.

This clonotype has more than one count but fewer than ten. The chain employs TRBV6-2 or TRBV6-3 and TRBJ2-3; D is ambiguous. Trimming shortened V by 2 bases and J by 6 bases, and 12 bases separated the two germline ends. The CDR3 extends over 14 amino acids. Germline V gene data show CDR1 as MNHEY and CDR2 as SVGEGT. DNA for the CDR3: TGTGCCAGCAGTTACAATGCCCGTTGGGATACGCAGTATTTT. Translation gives CASSYNARWDTQYF.

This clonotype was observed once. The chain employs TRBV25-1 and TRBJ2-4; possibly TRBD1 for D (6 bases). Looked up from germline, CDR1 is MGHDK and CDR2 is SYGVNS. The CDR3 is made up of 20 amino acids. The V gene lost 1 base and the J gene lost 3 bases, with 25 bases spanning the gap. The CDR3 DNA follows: TGTGCCAGCAGTGAATTACTTGTGGGACAAAGGACCCATGTCAAAAACATTCAGTACTTC. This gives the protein CASSELLVGQRTHVKNIQYF.

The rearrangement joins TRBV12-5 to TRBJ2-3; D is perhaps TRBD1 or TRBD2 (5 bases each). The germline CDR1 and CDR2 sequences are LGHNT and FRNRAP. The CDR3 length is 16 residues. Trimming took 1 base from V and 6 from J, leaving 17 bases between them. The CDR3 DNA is TGTGCTAGTGGTTTGGCCGCGAGGGGAGACACCGATACGCAGTATTTT. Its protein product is CASGLAARGDTDTQYF.

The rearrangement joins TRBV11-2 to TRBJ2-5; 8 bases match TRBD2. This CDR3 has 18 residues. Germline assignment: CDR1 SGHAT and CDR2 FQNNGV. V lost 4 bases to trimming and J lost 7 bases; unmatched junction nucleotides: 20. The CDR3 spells CASSSPGVITGGPGTQYF. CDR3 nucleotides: TGTGCCAGCAGCTCACCAGGGGTGATAACGGGGGGGCCGGGGACCCAGTACTTC. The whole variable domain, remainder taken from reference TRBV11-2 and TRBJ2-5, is EAGVAQSPRYKIIEKRQSVAFWCNPISGHATLYWYQQILGQGPKLLIQFQNNGVVDDSQLPKDRFSAERLKGVDSTLKIQPAKLEDSAVYLCASSSPGVITGGPGTQYFGPGTRLLVL.

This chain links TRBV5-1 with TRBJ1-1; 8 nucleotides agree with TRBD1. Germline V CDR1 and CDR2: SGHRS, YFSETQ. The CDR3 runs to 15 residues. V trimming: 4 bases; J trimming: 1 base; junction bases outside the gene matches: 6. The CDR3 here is CASSDYRGSNTEAFF. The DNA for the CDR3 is TGCGCCAGCAGCGATTACAGGGGGTCGAACACTGAAGCTTTCTTT.

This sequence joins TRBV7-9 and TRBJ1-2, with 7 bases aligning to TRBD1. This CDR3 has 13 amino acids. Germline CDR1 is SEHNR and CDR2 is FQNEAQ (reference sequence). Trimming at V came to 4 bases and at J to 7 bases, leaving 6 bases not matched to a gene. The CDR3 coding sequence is TGTGCCAGCAGCTCGACAGGGAGGGTTGGCTACACCTTC. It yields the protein CASSSTGRVGYTF.